These 30 T cell receptor beta chains were all obtained from the same sample, sequenced in a study of vaccination and CD4 T cells after COVID-19. Sequencing of the DNA from cultured CD4+ T cells was carried out with the Oncomine TCR Beta short-read assay. TCRdb reprocessed the PCR reads with MiXCR, giving one entry per CDR3 protein. The sample has approximately 14,000 distinct CDR3 sequences; nearly 75% are singletons. These TCRs are of unknown antigen specificity. Specified treatment: approximately 9-day PBMC culture with coronavirus spike peptide pools or control peptides (ViraFEST assay). Material for sequencing was CD4+ T cells from blood, cultured in vitro. These TCRs come from a human donor who had recovered from COVID-19.

V gene TRBV7-6 combines with J gene TRBJ1-3, with D uncertain. The CDR3 totals 15 residues. Trimming removed 5 bases from V and 4 bases from J, with 15 bases in between. Germline V gives CDR1 SGHVS, CDR2 FNYEAQ. CDR3 in DNA: TGTGCCAGCAGCACCGGGCCCCTAACCGGAAACACCATATATTTT. Its translation: CASSTGPLTGNTIYF.

J is TRBJ1-1 and V is TRBV5-8; 10 bases are shared with TRBD1. Trimming cost V 3 bases and J 1 base; bases outside gene matches: 6. The CDR3 is made up of 16 amino acids. The V gene's germline CDR1 is SGHTS and CDR2 YDEGEE. The CDR3: CASSSGQGSTNTEAFF. In DNA, the CDR3 is TGTGCCAGCAGCTCGGGACAGGGGTCGACGAACACTGAAGCTTTCTTT.

The V call is TRBV19, the J call TRBJ1-2, with D hard to call. The germline V and J ends were trimmed by 3 bases and 3 bases, with 11 bases remaining between them. This CDR3 has 14 residues. Germline V gives CDR1 LNHDA, CDR2 SQIVND (reference sequence). The CDR3 region is CASSMEYGYYGYTF. The CDR3, as DNA: TGTGCCAGTAGTATGGAGTATGGGTACTATGGCTACACCTTC.

The rearrangement joins TRBV2 to TRBJ2-7; D is uncertain. This CDR3 contains 12 residues. V was pared by 5 bases and J by 0 bases, with 5 bases between. Germline V lookup: CDR1 SNHLY, CDR2 FYNNEI. The CDR3 DNA reads as TGTGCCAGCAGTTCCCTCTCCTACGAGCAGTACTTC. It codes for CASSSLSYEQYF.

The V and J genes are TRBV27 and TRBJ1-5; D is undetermined. Germline lookup yields CDR1 MNHEY and CDR2 SMNVEV (reference sequence). This CDR3 has 13 residues. Trimming shortened V by 2 bases and J by 6 bases, and 8 bases separated the two germline ends. The CDR3, as DNA: TGTGCCAGCAGTTTACAGGCTGGTCAGCCCCAGCATTTT. Translating gives CASSLQAGQPQHF.

The J gene is TRBJ1-1, the V gene TRBV27; possible D gene TRBD1, 6 bases. Between the trimmed V and J ends, which lost 6 bases and 4 bases, there was a span of 15 bases. Germline V lookup: CDR1 MNHEY, CDR2 SMNVEV (reference sequence). The CDR3 consists of 14 residues. The CDR3 DNA is TGTGCCAGCAGGGCGGGGGCATTTGGCACTGAAGCTTTCTTT. Translating gives CASRAGAFGTEAFF.

This clonotype came up once. This chain uses TRBV7-2 with TRBJ1-1, with D tentatively TRBD1 (6 bases). CDR1 is SGHTA, CDR2 FQGNSA, per germline. This CDR3 contains 16 residues. The V end was cut by 5 bases, the J end by 0 bases, with 16 bases between. The CDR3 sequence is CASSAGPGVMNTEAFF. CDR3 bases: TGTGCCAGCAGCGCCGGGCCAGGGGTAATGAACACTGAAGCTTTCTTT.

This clonotype is large by share. The chain uses TRBV11-3 and TRBJ2-7; 7 nucleotides align to TRBD1. Trimming cost V 5 bases and J 3 bases; bases outside gene matches: 4. Germline values: CDR1 SGHNT, CDR2 YENEEA. The CDR3 loop spans 13 amino acids. CDR3 sequence reads: CASSQGDHYEQYF. The CDR3 nucleotides read TGTGCCAGCAGCCAGGGGGATCACTACGAGCAGTACTTC.

The rearrangement uses TRBV11-1 and TRBJ2-7; possibly TRBD1 for D (6 bases). CDR3 length: 14 amino acids. V was clipped by 5 bases and J by 6 bases, with 17 bases between them. CDR1 SGHAT and CDR2 FQDESV come from the germline V gene (reference sequence). As DNA, the CDR3 is TGTGCCAGCAGCCCCCGACAGGTTCGGATCGAGCAGTACTTC. Its protein product is CASSPRQVRIEQYF.

The chain employs TRBV28 and TRBJ1-6, with 8 bases lining up with TRBD1. This CDR3 has 14 residues. The V segment lost 7 bases and the J segment 7 bases; nucleotides outside the gene matches: 6. Germline CDR1 is MDHEN and CDR2 is SYDVKM. The CDR3 here is CASTTGGSNSPLHF. The CDR3 DNA reads TGTGCCAGCACCACAGGGGGGAGCAATTCACCCCTCCACTTT.

CDR3: CASRRQGASGETQYF. The CDR3 DNA reads TGTGCCAGCAGGCGACAGGGGGCGAGTGGGGAGACCCAGTACTTC. V and J are TRBV6-2 or TRBV6-3 and TRBJ2-5; 10 bases fit TRBD1. Unmatched junction bases numbered 9, after V lost 6 bases and J lost 5 bases. Germline CDR1 is MNHEY and CDR2 is SVGEGT. This CDR3 comprises 15 residues.

The chain combines TRBV11-2 with TRBJ2-1; 9 nucleotides agree with TRBD2. The J segment lost 13 bases and the V segment lost 1 base, leaving 11 bases of the junction unmatched. Per germline, CDR1 SGHAT and CDR2 FQNNGV. The CDR3 is made up of 15 amino acids. CDR3 sequence reads: CASSLGNGGRAEQFF. The CDR3 nucleotides read TGTGCCAGCAGCTTAGGGAACGGCGGGAGGGCAGAACAGTTCTTC.

The gene calls are TRBV6-2 or TRBV6-3 and TRBJ2-3; D might be TRBD2 (6 bases). Germline CDR1 MNHEY, CDR2 SVGEGT. The CDR3 runs 17 residues. Trimming took 1 base from V and 3 from J, leaving 17 bases between them. CDR3 protein: CASSYLSGAPGTDTQYF. CDR3 DNA sequence: TGTGCCAGCAGTTACTTATCGGGAGCACCCGGGACAGATACGCAGTATTTT.

The chain combines TRBV6-1 with TRBJ1-2; no firm D call. The CDR3 totals 13 residues. The V end lost 2 bases, the J end lost 3 bases, and 7 bases lay between the germline ends. CDR1 MNHNS and CDR2 SASEGT come from the germline V gene. The DNA for the CDR3 is TGTGCCAGCAGTGAACAGGTTTACTATGGCTACACCTTC. It specifies CASSEQVYYGYTF.

V is TRBV11-2 and J is TRBJ1-2; 7 bases align to TRBD1. The V segment lost 6 bases and the J segment 10 bases; nucleotides outside the gene matches: 14. This CDR3 is 14 amino acids long. Germline lookup yields CDR1 SGHAT and CDR2 FQNNGV. The CDR3 region is CASRDRRTGYTYTF. CDR3 sequence (DNA): TGTGCCAGCAGAGACCGACGGACAGGATATACCTACACCTTC.

As for this clonotype: A much larger clone sits a single nucleotide away, making a read error possible. This CDR3 is CASNRSGQLNYGYTF. The DNA for the CDR3 is TGTGCCAGCAACCGAAGCGGCCAGCTTAACTATGGCTACACCTTC. V and J are TRBV12-3 or TRBV12-4 and TRBJ1-2; no firm D call. Trimming took off 7 bases at V and 1 base at J, with 16 bases between the two ends. The CDR3 loop spans 15 amino acids.

This clonotype was seen a single time. The V gene is TRBV20-1, the J gene TRBJ1-2; D may be TRBD1 (6 bases). V dropped 0 bases and J dropped 6 bases, with 14 bases sitting between them. CDR1 and CDR2 from the germline V gene are DFQATT and SNEGSKA (reference sequence). The CDR3 covers 14 residues. CDR3 bases: TGCAGTGCTAGAGATGGGGGGCCTTCGGATGGCTACACCTTC. Its protein is CSARDGGPSDGYTF.

This rearrangement joins TRBV6-1 to TRBJ2-5; unclear D gene. This CDR3 is built from 11 residues. Trimming shortened V by 5 bases and J by 7 bases, and 8 bases separated the two germline ends. Germline assignment: CDR1 MNHNS and CDR2 SASEGT. CDR3 residues: CASSRPATQYF. CDR3 coding DNA: TGTGCCAGCAGTCGTCCAGCGACCCAGTACTTC.

V and J are TRBV4-3 and TRBJ2-7; 7 bases match TRBD1. In germline, CDR1 is LGHNA, CDR2 YSLEER. This CDR3 has 15 amino acids. V shed 2 bases and J 1 base; nucleotides not matched to a gene: 5. Here the CDR3 DNA reads TGCGCCAGCAGCCAACTCCGGGGACAGTCCTACGAGCAGTACTTC. Translation: CASSQLRGQSYEQYF.

This clonotype was counted once. This chain connects TRBV20-1 to TRBJ2-3; 10 nucleotides match TRBD2. From germline, CDR1 is DFQATT and CDR2 SNEGSKA (reference sequence). The CDR3 extends over 18 amino acids. J lost 0 bases, V lost 5 bases, and 14 bases had no gene match. The CDR3 DNA reads TGCAGTGCTCCCCGACCGGGGCTAGCGGGAGAAAGCACAGATACGCAGTATTTT. Protein: CSAPRPGLAGESTDTQYF.

J is TRBJ1-3 and V is TRBV20-1; TRBD1 matches 7 bases. Germline CDR1 and CDR2: DFQATT and SNEGSKA (reference sequence). The V and J ends lost 7 bases and 2 bases, in that order; junction bases with no gene match: 8. The CDR3 extends over 14 amino acids. The CDR3 reads CSVEGGQTGNTIYF. The CDR3 DNA sequence: TGCAGTGTTGAGGGGGGACAGACTGGAAACACCATATATTTT.

The chain combines TRBV30 with TRBJ2-7, with D tentatively TRBD2 (5 bases). This CDR3 contains 13 residues. The ends were cut back, 1 base at V and 6 bases at J, with 13 bases in the middle. Germline CDR1 is GTSNPN and CDR2 is SVGIG (reference sequence). CDR3 sequence: CAWSDLGAGEQYF. CDR3 nucleotide sequence: TGTGCCTGGAGTGACCTAGGCGCGGGCGAGCAGTACTTC.

The gene calls are TRBV4-1 and TRBJ1-2, with a weak D call TRBD1 (6 bases). The V gene lost 1 base and the J gene lost 7 bases, with 13 bases spanning the gap. The CDR3 has 14 amino acids. Germline loops: CDR1 MGHRA, CDR2 YSYEKL. The CDR3 loop is CASSQGAGAGGYTF. The CDR3 DNA sequence: TGCGCCAGCAGCCAAGGGGCGGGGGCGGGTGGCTACACCTTC.

The gene calls are TRBV7-2 and TRBJ1-2; 7 nucleotides match TRBD1. Germline V gene data show CDR1 as SGHTA and CDR2 as FQGNSA. V lost 5 bases and J lost 3; bases outside the gene matches: 3. CDR3 length equals 13 residues. Here the CDR3 reads CASSRQGDYGYTF. The CDR3 DNA reads as TGTGCCAGCAGCCGTCAGGGGGACTATGGCTACACCTTC.

This clonotype was detected only a few times. The CDR3 DNA follows: TGTGCCAGCAGCGATTTGTTCAAGGGGGGAGGCAATCAGCCCCAGCATTTT. As protein: CASSDLFKGGGNQPQHF. The chain recombines TRBV21-1 with TRBJ1-5; TRBD1, the table's D call, lacks a check against the DNA. TRBV21-1 is assigned pseudogene status. The CDR3 length is 17 residues.

V gene TRBV19 combines with J gene TRBJ1-2; D is undetermined. This CDR3 contains 15 residues. Trimming took 6 bases from V and 4 from J, leaving 18 bases between them. The germline gives CDR1 LNHDA, CDR2 SQIVND (reference sequence). The CDR3 DNA reads as TGTGCCAGTAGGGCTGGCCGGGCCCGGGCCTATGGCTACACCTTC. Protein sequence: CASRAGRARAYGYTF.

This clonotype was detected only a few times. The V call is TRBV4-2, the J call TRBJ1-2; D uncertain. This CDR3 region has 14 residues. The germline V and J ends were trimmed by 0 bases and 2 bases, with 7 bases remaining between them. CDR1 LGHNA and CDR2 YNFKEQ come from the germline V gene. The CDR3 DNA sequence: TGTGCCAGCAGCCAAGAAAGGTCAAACTATGGCTACACCTTC. This sequence encodes CASSQERSNYGYTF.

This chain links TRBV20-1 with TRBJ1-5; D possibly corresponds to TRBD1 (6 bases). This CDR3 spans 16 amino acids. V gave up 6 bases and J gave up 0 bases, with 18 bases separating them. Germline V lookup: CDR1 DFQATT, CDR2 SNEGSKA (reference sequence). CDR3 bases: TGCAGTGCAGGCATCGGGGGCATGTATAGCAATCAGCCCCAGCATTTT. Amino acid sequence: CSAGIGGMYSNQPQHF.

This chain connects TRBV20-1 to TRBJ1-5; D remains ambiguous. The CDR3 runs to 12 residues. CDR1 DFQATT and CDR2 SNEGSKA come from the germline V gene (reference sequence). The V end lost 3 bases, the J end lost 2 bases, and 5 bases lay between the germline ends. The CDR3 DNA reads as TGCAGTGCTAGTAGGCGCAATCAGCCCCAGCATTTT. It yields the protein CSASRRNQPQHF.

The chain recombines TRBV19 with TRBJ1-1, with TRBD1 matching 8 bases. J was trimmed by 5 bases and V by 5 bases; bases with no gene match: 7. Germline lookup yields CDR1 LNHDA and CDR2 SQIVND (reference sequence). The CDR3 spans 14 residues. CDR3 nucleotide sequence: TGTGCCAGTAGTCCCCAGGGGGCTGGGACTGAAGCTTTCTTT. It specifies CASSPQGAGTEAFF.